The source of this T cell receptor (beta chain) is a study of T cells after yellow fever vaccination. This clonotype was recorded a few times. The length of the CDR3 is 14 residues. CDR1 is LNHNV, CDR2 YYDKDF, per germline (reference sequence). Between the trimmed V and J ends, which lost 3 bases and 5 bases, there was a span of 13 bases. Using its own MiXCR run on the 5' RACE reads, TCRdb lists one record per CDR3 protein. Seen here are more than 300,000 distinct CDR3 sequences, 3.5% to 5% observed once, and the top ten hold roughly 19%. This receptor was taken from a man aged 18 to 29 who received the YFV17D yellow fever vaccine. The source was PBMCs, collected 15 days after the yellow fever booster vaccination. The chain recombines TRBV15 with TRBJ1-1; no definite D call. CDR3 amino acids: CATSRDRSPTEAFF. In DNA, the CDR3 is TGTGCCACCAGCAGGGACCGATCCCCTACTGAAGCTTTCTTT.